What follows is one T cell receptor (beta chain) and its context. The antigen is undetermined. Amplified regions were TCR beta CDR3 sequences from RNA transcripts. RT-PCR in the first round (using the HTBI primer set) targeted the TCR CDR3. Using its own MiXCR run on the multiplex PCR reads, TCRdb lists one record per CDR3 protein. The sample shows about 840,000 distinct CDR3 sequences, about two fifths of them seen only once. The CDR3 totals 15 residues. Looked up from germline, CDR1 is LNHDA and CDR2 is SQIVND (reference sequence). V was shortened by 3 bases and J by 6 bases, with 18 bases between the two germline ends. The sample comes from a study of T cells in Graves' hyperthyroidism and ophthalmopathy. Overall study results and limits: Using 13 V-J features, a model discriminated ophthalmopathy from stable hyperthyroidism.

Newly diagnosed hyperthyroidism, duration under 2 months, in patients aged 18 to 65. The sequenced sample was blood. This receptor was taken from a man younger than 35 with Graves' hyperthyroidism. The chain couples TRBV19 to TRBJ2-7; no clear D gene. The CDR3 DNA sequence: TGTGCCAGTAGTATTACGGACGCACATGGAGTCGAGCAGTACTTC. Encoded protein: CASSITDAHGVEQYF.